This TCR beta chain stems from a study of post-analysis software for immune sequencing data. The V gene's germline CDR1 is DFQATT and CDR2 SNEGSKA (reference sequence). Trimming took 7 bases from V and 5 from J; bases not matched to a gene: 11. The CDR3 is 13 residues long. Unique molecular identifiers had been added to the TCR beta cDNA libraries. TCRdb re-called the PCR reads with MiXCR, one entry per CDR3 protein. The table includes hundreds of thousands of distinct CDR3 sequences, roughly 29% detected once. This clonotype was seen repeatedly, ten times or more. Its antigen is undetermined. Regarding the study as a whole: Strong co-clustering by F measure was seen for same-batch samples. A few TRBV segments were significantly more frequent in patients than in controls. TRBV5-6, TRBV5-1 and TRBV20-1 were among these segments. Comparison with controls showed significantly lower normalized Chao1 diversity in multiple sclerosis patients.

This TCR derives from a girl aged 10-17 years with multiple sclerosis. The source material was blood. The chain recombines TRBV20-1 with TRBJ2-7; 7 bases line up with TRBD1. The CDR3 region has the DNA TGCAGTGTTAGGGGGCACACAGCTGACGAGCAGTACTTC. Translating gives CSVRGHTADEQYF.